A selection of T cell receptor beta chains follows, all from one sample in a study of OX40 agonist ivuxolimab in advanced cancers. Clones were sequenced by immunoSEQ multiplex PCR, and TCRdb holds only the in-frame ones, with some missing. The sample has about 47,000 clones, 65% to 90% seen once. Sample: CD4+ or CD8+ T cells sorted from blood, taken in a trial of the OX40 agonist ivuxolimab. The receptors were sampled from an adult with an advanced solid tumor such as melanoma, head and neck, liver or kidney cancer. The conserved cysteine and the conserved F or W are not part of the CDR3 here.

V gene	J gene	CDR3 protein
TRBV11-2	TRBJ2-3	ASSRTNTSTDTQY
TRBV29-1	TRBJ2-1	AVGRAVNEQF
TRBV5-4	TRBJ2-7	ASSKRGTGSYEQY
TRBV6-6	TRBJ2-1	ASSSKV
TRBV7-2	TRBJ2-7	ASSLEGGGYEQY
TRBV7-2	TRBJ2-7	ASSLAWGGSFWYEQY
TRBV25-1	TRBJ2-2	ASKGQGDTGELF
TRBV30	TRBJ2-3	AWRSDESSTDTQY
TRBV27	TRBJ1-2	ASSLGQFYGYT
TRBV15	TRBJ1-4	ATSREGGRGREKLF
TRBV29-1	TRBJ1-1	SITGSGMNTEAF
TRBV11-2	TRBJ2-2	ASSSPLAENTGELF
TRBV7-2	TRBJ2-2	ASSQELTGELF
TRBV27	TRBJ2-7	ASSLGLSYEQY
TRBV13	TRBJ1-1	ASLGAGPEAF
TRBV5-8	TRBJ1-3	ASLGSNSGNTIY
TRBV5-1	TRBJ2-7	ASSLSGQWNSYEQY
TRBV27	TRBJ1-6	ASSFSDRIFNSPLH
TRBV4-1	TRBJ2-7	ASSQDLGTYEQY
TRBV14	TRBJ2-1	ASSQGSGVYNEQF
TRBV7-2	TRBJ2-5	ASSFAALRGETQY
TRBV6-1	TRBJ1-5	ASSEVRTGTGPQH
TRBV5-1	TRBJ1-6	ASSLEWGSHSPLH
TRBV6-6	TRBJ2-2	ASTPRGRTGELF
TRBV6-5	TRBJ1-6	ASSLTGTGSPLH
TRBV19	TRBJ1-5	ASSIPGQYQPQH
TRBV11-3	TRBJ1-6	ASSLVRGPRALLIPLH
TRBV15	TRBJ2-7	ATSKQVSYEQY
TRBV5-6	TRBJ2-7	ASSLEQGGEQY
TRBV18	TRBJ1-1	ASSPQGSEAF
TRBV6-1	TRBJ1-4	ASRTGGFGEKLF
TRBV27	TRBJ2-3	ASSFSSGRESTDTQY
TRBV6-5	TRBJ2-2	ASRTGGSGGELF